This TCR beta chain was retrieved from a study of T cells in Graves' hyperthyroidism and ophthalmopathy (dated by TCRdb to between 2019 and 2020). A note on the overall study: Peripheral blood samples were taken at initial diagnosis, before any treatment was given. TCR V-J signatures able to tell the groups apart were searched for in a discovery cohort of 90 to 100 patients, of whom about 40 had Graves' ophthalmopathy and 57 had stable Graves' hyperthyroidism. Prospective prediction of ophthalmopathy was tested in an independent validation cohort consisting of 18 hyperthyroidism patients and around 16 patients who later progressed to ophthalmopathy. The 85 to 100 discovery patients were divided at random into training and test sets in a 7:3 ratio. In more than 5 Graves' hyperthyroidism patients, the study also compared T-cell repertoires from thyroid tissue with T-cell repertoires from blood. After sampling, hyperthyroidism patients received methimazole starting at 30 mg daily, and ophthalmopathy patients received high-dose intravenous methylprednisolone. According to the paper, TCR Vbeta CDR3 sequencing was carried out on 135 peripheral blood samples, which came from fewer than 50 ophthalmopathy, under 85 hyperthyroidism and about 17 progressor patients.

Amplification of TCR beta CDR3 regions was carried out from RNA transcripts. The TCR CDR3 was subjected to a first round of RT-PCR using the HTBI primer set and the Qiagen OneStep RT-PCR kit. A second multiplex PCR round built the libraries, followed by size selection and purification. Paired-end sequencing of the libraries was performed with 100 bp reads on an Illumina HiSeq2000. As for the authors' bioinformatics: SOAPnuke was used to process the raw data, with reads discarded if the reads contained adapters or uncalled bases, had a mean Phred below 15, or lacked an exact constant-primer or identifier match. High-quality paired reads were merged with COPE v1.2.5, and unique nucleotide sequences were defined as clonotypes. MiTCR v1.1 was used to align the clonotypes against IMGT TRBV, TRBD and TRBJ reference segments. The analysis included only V-J combinations with a frequency above 0.0001, which together covered roughly 99% of the repertoires. A TCS score was defined as the ratio between F50 (clonal expansion) and ExV (chaos), using BLOSUM62-based TCRdist between CDR3 peptides within each V-J. Welch's t-statistics and random forest reduced around 510 V-J features to about 13, which were used in a naive Bayes classifier (R e1071). The public sequencing data were trimmed at Q25 with fastp and processed into clonotypes with MiXCR by TCRdb, which kept only in-frame beta chains. Records with the same CDR3 protein are collapsed into one entry carrying the most frequent genes and DNA. What appears here as the V and J calls and clone size reflects TCRdb's work, not the paper's. For this sample the table gives 250,000 or so distinct CDR3 sequences, of which 13% to 15% were detected only once. Roughly 31% of the sample lies in the top ten.

Summary of the overall study and its limitations: A model built on a 13 V-J signature distinguished ophthalmopathy from stable hyperthyroidism, reaching around 87% sensitivity and about 81% specificity in cross-validation and 80%/75% in testing. During validation, the model predicted progression to ophthalmopathy a median of around six months ahead of onset, with approximately 71% sensitivity and almost 75% specificity. Most expanded thyroid clonotypes (frequency above 0.001) were also detected in blood, a finding suggesting that blood repertoires may reflect thyroid immune responses. No statistical method was used to fix the sample size in advance, and group allocation was not hidden from the investigators.

Hyperthyroidism patients were newly diagnosed, with disease duration under 2 months, and aged 18 to 65 years. Exclusion was applied to patients with uncontrolled infections, other autoimmune diseases, pregnancy or lactation. Diagnoses were based on clinical symptoms, serum thyroxine and TRAb, thyroid ultrasound and orbital computed tomography. Blood from progressor patients was collected at the time of first diagnosis with hyperthyroidism, before any ophthalmopathy symptoms had appeared. PBMCs were separated from approximately 10 ml of fresh peripheral blood using Ficoll-Paque density gradient centrifugation. Progressor patients were initially diagnosed with Graves' hyperthyroidism and developed ophthalmopathy during follow-up. Trizol reagent was used to extract total RNA, and RNA quality was then checked on an Agilent 2100 Bioanalyzer. Based on the germline V gene, the CDR1 and CDR2 sequences are MDHEN and SYDVKM. Deletion took 2 bases off V and 4 bases off J, with a span of 2 bases between the germline ends. Reading from cysteine to phenylalanine, the CDR3 counts 11 amino acids. Only CDR3 DNA is held: 33 bases, read in frame from base 1.

This clonotype occurred many times. This clone's antigen is unknown. No clone much larger than this one lies a single base away; base qualities are absent. This receptor was obtained from a woman between 50 and 59 years old with Graves' hyperthyroidism that later progressed to Graves' ophthalmopathy. Input material: blood. The V and J genes are TRBV28 and TRBJ1-2; a confident D gene designation cannot be given. The CDR3 protein sequence reads: CASSLSYGYTF. The nucleotides are TGTGCCAGCAGTTTAAGCTATGGCTACACCTTC.